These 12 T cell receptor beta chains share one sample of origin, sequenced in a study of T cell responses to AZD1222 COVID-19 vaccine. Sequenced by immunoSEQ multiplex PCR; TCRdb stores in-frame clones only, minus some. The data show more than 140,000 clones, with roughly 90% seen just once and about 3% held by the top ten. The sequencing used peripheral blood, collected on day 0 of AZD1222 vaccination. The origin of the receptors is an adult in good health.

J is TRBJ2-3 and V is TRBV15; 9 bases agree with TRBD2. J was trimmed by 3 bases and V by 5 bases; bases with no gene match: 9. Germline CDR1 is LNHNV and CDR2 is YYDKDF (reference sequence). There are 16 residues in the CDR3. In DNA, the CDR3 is TGTGCCACCAGCGAAGGGACTAGCAGTTGGACAGATACGCAGTATTTT. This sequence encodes CATSEGTSSWTDTQYF.

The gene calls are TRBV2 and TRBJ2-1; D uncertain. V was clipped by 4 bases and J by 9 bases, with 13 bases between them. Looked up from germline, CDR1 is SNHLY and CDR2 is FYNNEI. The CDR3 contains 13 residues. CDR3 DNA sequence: TGTGCCAGCAGTGGGATTAGCAACAGTGAGCAGTTCTTC. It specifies CASSGISNSEQFF.

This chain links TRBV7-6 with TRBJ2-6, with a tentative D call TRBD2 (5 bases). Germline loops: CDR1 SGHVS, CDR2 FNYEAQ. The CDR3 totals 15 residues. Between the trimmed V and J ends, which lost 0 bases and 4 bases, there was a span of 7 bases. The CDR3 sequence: CASSLARGGANVLTF. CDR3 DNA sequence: TGTGCCAGCAGCTTAGCCCGGGGAGGGGCCAACGTCCTGACTTTC.

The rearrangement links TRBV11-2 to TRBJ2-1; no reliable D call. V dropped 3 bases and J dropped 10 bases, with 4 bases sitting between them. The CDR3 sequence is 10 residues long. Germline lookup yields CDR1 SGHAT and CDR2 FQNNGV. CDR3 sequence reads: CASSLFEQFF. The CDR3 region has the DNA TGTGCCAGCAGCTTGTTCGAGCAGTTCTTC.

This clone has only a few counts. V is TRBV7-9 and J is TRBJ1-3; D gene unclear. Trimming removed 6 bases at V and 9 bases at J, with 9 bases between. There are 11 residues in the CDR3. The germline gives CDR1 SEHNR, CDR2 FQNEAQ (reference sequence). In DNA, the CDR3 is TGTGCCAGCAGATTCGGTGGCACCATATATTTT. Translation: CASRFGGTIYF.

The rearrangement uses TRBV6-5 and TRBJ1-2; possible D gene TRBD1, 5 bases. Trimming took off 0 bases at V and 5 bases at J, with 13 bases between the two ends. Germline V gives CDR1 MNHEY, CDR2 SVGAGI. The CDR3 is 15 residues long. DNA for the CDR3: TGTGCCAGCAGTTACTCGATATGGGGGTCTTATGGCTACACCTTC. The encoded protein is CASSYSIWGSYGYTF.

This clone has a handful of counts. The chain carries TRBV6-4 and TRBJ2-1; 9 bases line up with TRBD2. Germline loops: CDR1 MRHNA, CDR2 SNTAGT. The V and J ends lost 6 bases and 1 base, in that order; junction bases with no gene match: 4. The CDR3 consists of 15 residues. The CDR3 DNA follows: TGTGCCAGCAGCCCCAGCGGGGGGTCCTACAATGAGCAGTTCTTC. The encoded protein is CASSPSGGSYNEQFF.

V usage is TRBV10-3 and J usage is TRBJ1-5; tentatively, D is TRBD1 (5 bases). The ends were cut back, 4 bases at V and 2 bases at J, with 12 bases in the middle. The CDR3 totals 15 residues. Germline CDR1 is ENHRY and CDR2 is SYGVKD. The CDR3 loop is CAISVGGDRNQPQHF. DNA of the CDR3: TGTGCCATCAGTGTCGGCGGGGACCGCAATCAGCCCCAGCATTTT.

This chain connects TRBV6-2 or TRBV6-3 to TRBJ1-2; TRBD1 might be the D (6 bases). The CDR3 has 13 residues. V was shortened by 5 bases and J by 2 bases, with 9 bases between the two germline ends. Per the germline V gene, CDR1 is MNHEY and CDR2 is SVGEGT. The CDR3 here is CASSPDRNYGYTF. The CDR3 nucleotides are TGTGCCAGCAGTCCCGACAGGAACTATGGCTACACCTTC.

CDR3 sequence: CASSFDRAAGELFF. In nucleotides, the CDR3 is TGTGCCAGCAGTTTCGACAGGGCGGCCGGGGAGCTGTTTTTT. The chain recombines TRBV27 with TRBJ2-2; 7 nucleotides agree with TRBD1. The junction had 4 bases not matched to a gene; V was cut back by 3 bases and J by 6 bases. Germline values: CDR1 MNHEY, CDR2 SMNVEV (reference sequence). The CDR3 length is 14 residues.

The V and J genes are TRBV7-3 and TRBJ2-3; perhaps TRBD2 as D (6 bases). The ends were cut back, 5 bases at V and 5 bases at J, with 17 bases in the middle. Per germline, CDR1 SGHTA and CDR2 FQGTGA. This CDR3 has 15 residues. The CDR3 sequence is CASSPGGGVGDTQYF. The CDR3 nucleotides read TGTGCCAGCAGCCCCGGAGGAGGGGTCGGAGATACGCAGTATTTT.

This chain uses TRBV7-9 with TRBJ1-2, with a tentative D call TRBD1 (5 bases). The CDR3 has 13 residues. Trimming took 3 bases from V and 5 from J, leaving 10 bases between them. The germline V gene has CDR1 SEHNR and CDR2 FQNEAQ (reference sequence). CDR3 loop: CASSFGGPYGYTF. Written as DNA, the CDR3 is TGTGCCAGCAGCTTCGGGGGACCTTATGGCTACACCTTC.